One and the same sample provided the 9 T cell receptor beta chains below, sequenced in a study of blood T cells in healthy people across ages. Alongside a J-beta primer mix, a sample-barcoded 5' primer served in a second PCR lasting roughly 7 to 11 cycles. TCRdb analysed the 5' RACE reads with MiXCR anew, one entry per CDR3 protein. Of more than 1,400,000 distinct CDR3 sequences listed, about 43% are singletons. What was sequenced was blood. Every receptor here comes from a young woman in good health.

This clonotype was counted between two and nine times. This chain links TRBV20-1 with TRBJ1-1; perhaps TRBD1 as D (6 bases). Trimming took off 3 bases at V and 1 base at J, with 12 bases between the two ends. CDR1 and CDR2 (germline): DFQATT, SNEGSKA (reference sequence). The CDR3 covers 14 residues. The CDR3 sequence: CSASPGAQNTEAFF. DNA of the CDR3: TGCAGTGCTAGTCCAGGGGCTCAGAACACTGAAGCTTTCTTT.

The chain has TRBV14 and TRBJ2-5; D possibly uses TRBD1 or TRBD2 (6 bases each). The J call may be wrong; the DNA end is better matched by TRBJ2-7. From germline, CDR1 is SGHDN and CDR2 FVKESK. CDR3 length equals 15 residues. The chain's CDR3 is CASSQDVGGWYEQYF. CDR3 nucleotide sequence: TGTGCCAGCAGCCAAGATGTGGGGGGCTGGTACGAGCAGTACTTC.

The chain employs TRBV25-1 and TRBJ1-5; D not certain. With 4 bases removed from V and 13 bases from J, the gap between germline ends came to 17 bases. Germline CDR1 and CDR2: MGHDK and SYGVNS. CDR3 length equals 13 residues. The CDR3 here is CASSADERSAQHF. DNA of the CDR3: TGTGCCAGCAGTGCCGACGAGAGGTCGGCTCAGCATTTT.

The CDR3 loop reads CSVEGRFMNTEAFF. CDR3 bases: TGCAGCGTTGAAGGCAGATTCATGAACACTGAAGCTTTCTTT. The rearrangement uses TRBV29-1 and TRBJ1-1; the D is unclear. Germline V CDR1 and CDR2: SQVTM, ANQGSEA. The CDR3 spans 14 residues. V lost 1 base and J lost 0, with 9 bases in between.

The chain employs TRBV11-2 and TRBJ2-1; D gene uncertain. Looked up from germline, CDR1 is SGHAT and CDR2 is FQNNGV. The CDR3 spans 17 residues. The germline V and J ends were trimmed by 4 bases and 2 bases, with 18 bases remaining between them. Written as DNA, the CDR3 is TGTGCCAGCAGCTCCTACCCTTTCGGGTCCCCCTACAATGAGCAGTTCTTC. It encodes CASSSYPFGSPYNEQFF.

This chain's CDR3 is CSVDWQGDHEQYF. CDR3 bases: TGCAGCGTTGACTGGCAGGGGGACCACGAGCAGTACTTC. The chain employs TRBV29-1 and TRBJ2-7; 7 nucleotides match TRBD1. The CDR3 has 13 amino acids. CDR1 is SQVTM and CDR2 is ANQGSEA in the germline V gene. V shed 3 bases, J shed 5 bases, and the junction held 7 bases outside the gene matches.

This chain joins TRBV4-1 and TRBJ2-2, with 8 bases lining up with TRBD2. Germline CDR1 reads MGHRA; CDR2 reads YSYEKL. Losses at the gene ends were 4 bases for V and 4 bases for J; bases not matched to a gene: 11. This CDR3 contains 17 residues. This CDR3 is CASSLPGAGGPTGELFF. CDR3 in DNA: TGCGCCAGCAGCCTACCGGGGGCGGGAGGCCCCACCGGGGAGCTGTTTTTT.

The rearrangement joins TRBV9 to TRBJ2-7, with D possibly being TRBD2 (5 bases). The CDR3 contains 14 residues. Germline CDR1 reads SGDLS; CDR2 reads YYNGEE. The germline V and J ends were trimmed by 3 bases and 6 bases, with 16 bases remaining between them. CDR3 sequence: CASSADPGRGEQYF. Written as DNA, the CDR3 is TGTGCCAGCAGCGCGGACCCCGGACGGGGCGAGCAGTACTTC.

The CDR3 coding sequence is TGTGCCAGCAGCCCCACACAGGGCTCTGGAAACACCATATATTTT. It specifies CASSPTQGSGNTIYF. V and J are TRBV7-6 and TRBJ1-3; maybe TRBD1 (6 bases). This CDR3 has 15 residues. Between the trimmed V and J ends, which lost 5 bases and 0 bases, there was a span of 11 bases. Germline lookup yields CDR1 SGHVS and CDR2 FNYEAQ.